The rows below give T cell receptor beta chains drawn from one sample of a study of STAT5B mutations in CD4+ large granular lymphocyte leukemia. TCRdb's table, derived via immunoSEQ multiplex PCR, lists solely in-frame clones and lacks some. Of 3,500 to 4,000 clones in the sample, roughly 85% were seen once. The sample consisted of CD4+ T cells from blood buffy coats. The source of these receptors is a human donor in good health. Each CDR3 is given with its conserved first and last residue. Each record gives: V gene, D gene, J gene, clone size, CDR3 protein, CDR3 DNA. The D gene is left open where the match is weak. Clone sizes are given selectively: once, few, many, or a class where the clone is expanded.

>TRBV11-2|-|TRBJ1-5|-
CASSLEAANQPQHF
TGTGCCAGCAGCTTAGAGGCGGCCAATCAGCCCCAGCATTTT
>TRBV7-6|-|TRBJ2-2|-
CASSPRGNTGELFF
TGTGCCAGCAGCCCCAGGGGAAACACCGGGGAGCTGTTTTTT
>TRBV19|-|TRBJ2-1|-
CASSSSGGYNEQFF
TGTGCCAGTAGCTCGAGCGGAGGATACAATGAGCAGTTCTTC
>TRBV7-9|-|TRBJ2-7|-
CASSLTGQSYEQYF
TGTGCCAGCAGCTTAACGGGACAATCCTACGAGCAGTACTTC
>TRBV9|TRBD2|TRBJ2-3|-
CASSLLGGDTDTQYF
TGTGCCAGCAGCCTCTTGGGGGGGGACACAGATACGCAGTATTTT
>TRBV11-1|-|TRBJ1-4|-
CASSLALNEKLFF
TGTGCCAGCAGCTTGGCTCTTAATGAAAAACTGTTTTTT
>TRBV5-2|-|TRBJ2-6|-
CASKRFSTQSRANVLTF
TGTGCCAGCAAACGATTCAGTACACAAAGTCGGGCCAACGTCCTGACTTTC
>TRBV5-4|-|TRBJ1-4|-
CASSLEAAGEKLFF
TGTGCCAGCAGCTTGGAGGCTGCAGGGGAAAAACTGTTTTTT
>TRBV7-9|-|TRBJ2-7|-
CASSSIRYEQYF
TGTGCCAGCAGCAGTATACGGTACGAGCAGTACTTC
>TRBV7-9|-|TRBJ1-2|few
CASSSLTEGGYTF
TGTGCCAGCAGCTCCCTCACGGAGGGCGGCTACACCTTC
>TRBV28|-|TRBJ2-2|-
CASSFVGELFF
TGTGCCAGCAGTTTTGTCGGGGAGCTGTTTTTT
>TRBV4-1|-|TRBJ1-1|-
CASSPSQQTNTEAFF
TGCGCCAGCAGCCCAAGTCAACAGACTAACACTGAAGCTTTCTTT
>TRBV28|TRBD1|TRBJ2-7|-
CASSTRTGNTYEQYF
TGTGCCAGCAGTACCCGGACAGGGAATACCTACGAGCAGTACTTC
>TRBV5-1|TRBD1|TRBJ1-4|-
CASSFKGGYSNEKLFF
TGCGCCAGCAGCTTTAAAGGGGGCTATAGTAATGAAAAACTGTTTTTT
>TRBV13|-|TRBJ1-5|-
CASSLGGGSGQPQHF
TGTGCCAGCAGCTTAGGGGGGGGGTCTGGCCAGCCCCAGCATTTT
>TRBV30|-|TRBJ2-2|-
CAWSGGAGTNTGELFF
TGTGCCTGGAGTGGGGGGGCGGGGACGAACACCGGGGAGCTGTTTTTT
>TRBV15|-|TRBJ1-3|-
CATAIQGTGNTIYF
TGTGCCACTGCAATTCAGGGAACTGGAAACACCATATATTTT
>TRBV5-1|TRBD1|TRBJ2-7|-
CASSLEGQGGDEQYF
TGCGCCAGCAGCTTGGAGGGACAGGGTGGCGACGAGCAGTACTTC
>TRBV19|-|TRBJ1-1|-
CASSIDATGVIMNTEAFF
TGTGCCAGTAGTATAGATGCGACAGGCGTTATTATGAACACTGAAGCTTTCTTT
>TRBV6-1|-|TRBJ1-1|-
CASSEEVAEINTEAFF
TGTGCCAGCAGTGAAGAGGTTGCGGAGATTAACACTGAAGCTTTCTTT
>TRBV5-1|-|TRBJ1-1|-
CASMAENTEAFF
TGCGCCAGCATGGCAGAGAACACTGAAGCTTTCTTT
>TRBV6-4|TRBD2|TRBJ2-3|-
CASSDSTSGETDTQYF
TGTGCCAGCAGTGACTCAACTAGCGGGGAGACAGATACGCAGTATTTT
>TRBV10-1|TRBD1|TRBJ2-2|-
CASSRQGAPGELFF
TGCGCCAGCAGCCGACAGGGAGCGCCCGGGGAGCTGTTTTTT
>TRBV5-4|TRBD2|TRBJ2-3|-
CASSRASGREDTQYF
TGTGCCAGCAGTCGAGCTAGCGGGAGGGAAGATACGCAGTATTTT
>TRBV6-1|TRBD1|TRBJ2-6|once
CASSETGGSGANVLTF
TGTGCCAGCAGTGAAACAGGGGGCTCTGGGGCCAACGTCCTGACTTTC
>TRBV25-1|TRBD1|TRBJ2-1|-
CASTDRGDINEQFF
TGTGCCAGTACGGACAGGGGGGATATAAATGAGCAGTTCTTC